Sequencing of this T cell receptor (beta chain) was carried out in a study of blood T cell repertoires in COVID-19. As handled by the study authors: Researchers report that nucleated cell counts were estimated from reference gene primer amplification. TCRdb's table, derived via immunoSEQ multiplex PCR, lists solely in-frame clones and lacks some. V and J calls and clone size come straight from that table; D and trimming were deduced from the DNA. The data contain 120,000 or so clones, about four fifths of them seen just once; the ten biggest clones take up about a sixth. With 5 bases removed from V and 7 bases from J, the gap between germline ends came to 23 bases. CDR3 length equals 16 residues. CDR1 and CDR2 (germline): MDHEN, SYDVKM.

Material: peripheral blood. This chain connects TRBV28 to TRBJ1-2; a possible D gene is TRBD1 (6 bases). The origin of this receptor is a man between 25 and 39 years old with COVID-19, enrolled during active disease. The CDR3 loop reads CASSIRRFRGVGGYTF. CDR3 nucleotide sequence: TGTGCCAGCAGTATAAGACGGTTCAGGGGAGTCGGTGGCTACACCTTC.